This record concerns one TCR beta chain sequence. The data belong to a study of blood T cell repertoires in COVID-19. In the study overall: Acute-phase and convalescent COVID-19 samples originated in the United States, Italy and Spain. Sample material is recorded as cDNA or gDNA derived from T cells, B-cell-depleted T cells, or PBMCs.

The CDR3 loop spans 11 amino acids. Trimming stripped 7 bases from V and 5 bases from J, with 8 bases between. Germline values: CDR1 MGHDK, CDR2 SYGVNS. Seattle enrolled patients during active infection and tracked them longitudinally. In the authors' methods: Reference gene primer amplification in the assay estimated nucleated cell counts. Profiled with immunoSEQ multiplex PCR; TCRdb holds only in-frame clones, not every one. V and J calls and clone size are given by that table; D and trimming were obtained from the DNA. Altogether approximately 500,000 clones are present, roughly 89% being singletons, with the ten largest covering 0.7% to 1%.

Sequenced sample: peripheral blood. This TCR was sampled from a man aged 18 to 30 with COVID-19, enrolled during active disease. The chain has TRBV25-1 and TRBJ2-5, with D possibly being TRBD1 (7 bases). In DNA, the CDR3 is TGTGCCAGCACAGGGGGGGAGACCCAGTACTTC. It is translated as CASTGGETQYF.